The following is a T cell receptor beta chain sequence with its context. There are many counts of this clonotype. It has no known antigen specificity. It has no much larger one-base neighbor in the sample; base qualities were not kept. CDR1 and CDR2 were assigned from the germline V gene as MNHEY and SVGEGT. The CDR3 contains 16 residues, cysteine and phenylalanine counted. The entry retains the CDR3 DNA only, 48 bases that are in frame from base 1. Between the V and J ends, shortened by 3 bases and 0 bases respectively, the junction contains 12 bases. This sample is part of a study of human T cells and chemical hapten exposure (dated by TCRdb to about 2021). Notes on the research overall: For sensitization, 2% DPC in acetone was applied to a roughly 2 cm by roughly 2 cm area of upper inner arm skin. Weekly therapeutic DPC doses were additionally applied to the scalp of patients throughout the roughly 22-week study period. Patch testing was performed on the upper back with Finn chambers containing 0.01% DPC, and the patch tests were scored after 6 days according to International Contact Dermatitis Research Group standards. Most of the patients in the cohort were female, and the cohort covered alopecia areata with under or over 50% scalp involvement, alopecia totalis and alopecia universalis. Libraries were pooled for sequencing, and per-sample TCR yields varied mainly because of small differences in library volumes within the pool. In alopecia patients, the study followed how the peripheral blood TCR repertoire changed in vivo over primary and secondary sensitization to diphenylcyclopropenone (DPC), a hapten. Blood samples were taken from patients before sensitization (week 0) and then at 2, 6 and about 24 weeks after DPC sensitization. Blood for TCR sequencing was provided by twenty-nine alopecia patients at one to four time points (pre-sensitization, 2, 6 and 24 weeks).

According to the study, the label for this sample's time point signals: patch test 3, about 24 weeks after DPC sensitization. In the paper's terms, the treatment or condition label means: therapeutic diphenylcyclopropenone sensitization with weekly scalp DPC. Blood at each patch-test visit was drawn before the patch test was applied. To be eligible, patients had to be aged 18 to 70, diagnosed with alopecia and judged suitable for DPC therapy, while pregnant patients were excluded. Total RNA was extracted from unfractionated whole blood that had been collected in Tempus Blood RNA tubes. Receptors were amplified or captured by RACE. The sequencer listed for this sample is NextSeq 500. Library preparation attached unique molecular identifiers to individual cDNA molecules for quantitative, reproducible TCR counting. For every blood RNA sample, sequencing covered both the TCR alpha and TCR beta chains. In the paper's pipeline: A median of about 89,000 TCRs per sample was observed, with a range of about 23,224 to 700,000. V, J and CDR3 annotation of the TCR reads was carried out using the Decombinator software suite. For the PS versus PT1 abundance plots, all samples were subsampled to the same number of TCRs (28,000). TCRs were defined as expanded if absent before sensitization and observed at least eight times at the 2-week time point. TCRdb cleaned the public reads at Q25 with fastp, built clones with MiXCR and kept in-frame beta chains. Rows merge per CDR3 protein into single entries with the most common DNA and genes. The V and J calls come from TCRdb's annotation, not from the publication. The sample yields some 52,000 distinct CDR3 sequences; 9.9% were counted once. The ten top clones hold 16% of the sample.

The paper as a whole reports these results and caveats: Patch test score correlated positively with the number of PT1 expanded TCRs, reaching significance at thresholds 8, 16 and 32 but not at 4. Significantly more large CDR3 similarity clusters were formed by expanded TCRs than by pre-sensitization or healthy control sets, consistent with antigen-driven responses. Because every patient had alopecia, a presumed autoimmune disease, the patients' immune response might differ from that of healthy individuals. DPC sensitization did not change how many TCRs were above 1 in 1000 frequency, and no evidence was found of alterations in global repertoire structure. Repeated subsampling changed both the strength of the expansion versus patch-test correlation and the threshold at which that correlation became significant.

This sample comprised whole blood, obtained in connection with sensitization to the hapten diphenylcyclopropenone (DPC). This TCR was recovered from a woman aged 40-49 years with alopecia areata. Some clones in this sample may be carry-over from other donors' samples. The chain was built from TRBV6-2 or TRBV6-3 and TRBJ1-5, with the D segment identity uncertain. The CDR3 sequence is CASSYLSGRSNQPQHF. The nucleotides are TGTGCCAGCAGTTATTTGTCGGGTCGTAGCAATCAGCCCCAGCATTTT.